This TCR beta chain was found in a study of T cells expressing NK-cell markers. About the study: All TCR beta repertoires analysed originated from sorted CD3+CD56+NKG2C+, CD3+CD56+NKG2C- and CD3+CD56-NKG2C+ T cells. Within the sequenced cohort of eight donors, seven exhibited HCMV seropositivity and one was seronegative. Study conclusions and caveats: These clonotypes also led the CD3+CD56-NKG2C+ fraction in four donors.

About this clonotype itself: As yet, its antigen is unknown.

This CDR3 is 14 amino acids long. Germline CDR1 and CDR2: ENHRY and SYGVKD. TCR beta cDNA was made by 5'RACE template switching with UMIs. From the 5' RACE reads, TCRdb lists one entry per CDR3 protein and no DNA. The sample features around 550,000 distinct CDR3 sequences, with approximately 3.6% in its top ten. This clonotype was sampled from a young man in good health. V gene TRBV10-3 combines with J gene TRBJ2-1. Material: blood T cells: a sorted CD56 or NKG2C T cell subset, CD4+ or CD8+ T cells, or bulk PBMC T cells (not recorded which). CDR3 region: CAISEGGLYNEQFF.